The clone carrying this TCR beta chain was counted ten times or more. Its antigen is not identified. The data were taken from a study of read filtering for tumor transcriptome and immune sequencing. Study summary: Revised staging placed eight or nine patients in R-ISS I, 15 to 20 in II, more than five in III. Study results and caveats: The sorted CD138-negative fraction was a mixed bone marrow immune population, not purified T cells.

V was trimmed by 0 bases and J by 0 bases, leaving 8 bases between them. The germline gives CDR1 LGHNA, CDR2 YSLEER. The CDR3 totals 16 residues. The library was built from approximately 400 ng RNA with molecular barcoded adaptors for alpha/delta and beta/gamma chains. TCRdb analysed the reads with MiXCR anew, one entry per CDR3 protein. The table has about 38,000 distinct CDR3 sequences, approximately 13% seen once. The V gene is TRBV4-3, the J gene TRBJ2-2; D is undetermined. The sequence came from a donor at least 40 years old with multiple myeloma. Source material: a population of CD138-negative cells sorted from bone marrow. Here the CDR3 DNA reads TGCGCCAGCAGCCAAGATCCCCCTGCGAACACCGGGGAGCTGTTTTTT. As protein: CASSQDPPANTGELFF.